These 12 T cell receptor beta chains were sequenced from one sample in a study of cytomegalovirus exposure and HLA in healthy donors. Only in-frame clones appear in the TCRdb table, and some are missing; sequencing was by immunoSEQ multiplex PCR. The data hold 90,000 to 150,000 clones, with more than 70% observed a single time. Material for sequencing was PBMCs. Receptors were obtained from a man aged 18 to 30 in good health and CMV-seronegative.

The chain carries TRBV2 and TRBJ2-2; 7 bases are a match to TRBD2. CDR3 length equals 15 residues. V shed 6 bases and J 4 bases; nucleotides not matched to a gene: 8. Germline values: CDR1 SNHLY, CDR2 FYNNEI. CDR3 nucleotide sequence: TGTGCCAGCAGGGAACTAGCGATTTTCACCGGGGAGCTGTTTTTT. It yields the protein CASRELAIFTGELFF.

The chain is built from TRBV18 and TRBJ1-1; D may be TRBD1 (6 bases). V was cut by 6 bases and J by 4 bases, with 12 bases left in between. CDR3 length: 13 amino acids. In germline, CDR1 is KGHSH, CDR2 LQKENI. CDR3 loop: CASSGQSGTEAFF. CDR3 sequence (DNA): TGTGCCAGCTCCGGACAGTCCGGCACTGAAGCTTTCTTT.

The chain employs TRBV25-1 and TRBJ1-4, with a tentative D call TRBD1 (5 bases). From germline, CDR1 is MGHDK and CDR2 SYGVNS. CDR3 length: 17 amino acids. V was cut by 6 bases and J by 4 bases, with 21 bases left in between. The CDR3, as DNA: TGTGCCAGCAGCCAACCTGGGGGGGTTCTTTATAATGAAAAACTGTTTTTT. The encoded protein is CASSQPGGVLYNEKLFF.

The chain is built from TRBV5-1 and TRBJ2-5; a possible D gene is TRBD2 (5 bases). Between the trimmed V and J ends, which lost 4 bases and 1 base, there was a span of 11 bases. The CDR3 totals 14 residues. Germline V CDR1 and CDR2: SGHRS, YFSETQ. This CDR3 is CASSNPTTQETQYF. The CDR3 region has the DNA TGCGCCAGCAGCAACCCGACTACCCAAGAGACCCAGTACTTC. Full variable domain (rest looked up from reference TRBV5-1 and TRBJ2-5): KAGVTQTPRYLIKTRGQQVTLSCSPISGHRSVSWYQQTPGQGLQFLFEYFSETQRNKGNFPGRFSGRQFSNSRSEMNVSTLELGDSALYLCASSNPTTQETQYFGPGTRLLVL.

Comments on this clone: One junction end disagrees with the germline gene, perhaps due to a read error. The chain couples TRBV2 to TRBJ2-1, with D tentatively TRBD2 (5 bases). This CDR3 contains 13 residues. Per germline, CDR1 SNHLY and CDR2 FYNNEI. CDR3 sequence: CASREEDFNEQFF. Written as DNA, the CDR3 is TGTGCCAGCAGGGAAGAGGACTTTAATGAGCAGTTCTTC. Supplemented by reference TRBV2 and TRBJ2-1, the full variable domain reads EPEVTQTPSHQVTQMGQEVILRCVPISNHLYFYWYRQILGQKVEFLVSFYNNEISEKSEIFDDQFSVERPDGSNFTLKIRSTKLEDSAMYFCASREEDFNEQFFGPGTRLTVL.

This sequence joins TRBV4-1 and TRBJ1-5; D is unresolved. V was pared by 0 bases and J by 7 bases, with 7 bases between. This CDR3 is built from 13 residues. The germline CDR1 and CDR2 sequences are MGHRA and YSYEKL. The CDR3 bases are TGCGCCAGCAGCCAAGATCGAGGGCAGCCCCAGCATTTT. Its protein product is CASSQDRGQPQHF.

The gene calls are TRBV28 and TRBJ1-5, with D hard to call. The germline gives CDR1 MDHEN, CDR2 SYDVKM. The CDR3 totals 13 residues. The V gene lost 5 bases and the J gene lost 5 bases, with 10 bases spanning the gap. The CDR3 nucleotides read TGTGCCAGCAGTCCTCAGATGGATCAGCCCCAGCATTTT. As protein: CASSPQMDQPQHF.

The J gene is TRBJ1-2, the V gene TRBV7-9; D gene ambiguous. The V gene lost 0 bases and the J gene lost 7 bases, with 6 bases spanning the gap. There are 12 residues in the CDR3. CDR1 is SEHNR, CDR2 FQNEAQ, per germline (reference sequence). CDR3 residues: CASSLASGGYTF. CDR3 coding DNA: TGTGCCAGCAGCTTAGCATCGGGTGGCTACACCTTC.

This clone was counted a single time. The chain couples TRBV6-6 to TRBJ2-7, with D perhaps TRBD1 (6 bases). This CDR3 has 15 residues. Germline CDR1 is MNHNY and CDR2 is SVGAGI (reference sequence). Trimming shortened V by 2 bases and J by 0 bases, and 11 bases separated the two germline ends. CDR3 protein: CASSYGQGRSYEQYF. CDR3 bases: TGTGCCAGCAGTTACGGTCAGGGGCGCTCCTACGAGCAGTACTTC.

V gene TRBV15 combines with J gene TRBJ2-1; 10 bases fit TRBD1. The CDR3 length is 14 residues. Germline loops: CDR1 LNHNV, CDR2 YYDKDF (reference sequence). Trimming took 6 bases from V and 7 from J; bases not matched to a gene: 6. CDR3: CATRMGQGFNEQFF. In nucleotides, the CDR3 is TGTGCCACCAGGATGGGACAGGGGTTTAATGAGCAGTTCTTC. Full variable domain (outside the CDR3, taken from reference TRBV15 and TRBJ2-1): DAMVIQNPRYQVTQFGKPVTLSCSQTLNHNVMYWYQQKSSQAPKLLFHYYDKDFNNEADTPDNFQSRRPNTSFCFLDIRSPGLGDTAMYLCATRMGQGFNEQFFGPGTRLTVL.

This chain links TRBV28 with TRBJ2-3; 10 nucleotides align to TRBD2. In germline, CDR1 is MDHEN, CDR2 SYDVKM. V shed 2 bases and J 3 bases; nucleotides not matched to a gene: 2. The CDR3 spans 15 residues. The CDR3 DNA reads as TGTGCCAGCAGTTTAAGCGGGGGGGATACAGATACGCAGTATTTT. Its translation: CASSLSGGDTDTQYF.

The chain is built from TRBV25-1 and TRBJ2-7, with 8 nucleotides matching TRBD2. The V gene end was trimmed by 3 bases and the J gene end by 2 bases; junction bases not matched to a gene: 6. The CDR3 spans 15 residues. Germline V lookup: CDR1 MGHDK, CDR2 SYGVNS. CDR3 residues: CASSDGGVGAYEQYF. In nucleotides, the CDR3 is TGTGCCAGCAGTGACGGGGGGGTGGGCGCCTACGAGCAGTACTTC.